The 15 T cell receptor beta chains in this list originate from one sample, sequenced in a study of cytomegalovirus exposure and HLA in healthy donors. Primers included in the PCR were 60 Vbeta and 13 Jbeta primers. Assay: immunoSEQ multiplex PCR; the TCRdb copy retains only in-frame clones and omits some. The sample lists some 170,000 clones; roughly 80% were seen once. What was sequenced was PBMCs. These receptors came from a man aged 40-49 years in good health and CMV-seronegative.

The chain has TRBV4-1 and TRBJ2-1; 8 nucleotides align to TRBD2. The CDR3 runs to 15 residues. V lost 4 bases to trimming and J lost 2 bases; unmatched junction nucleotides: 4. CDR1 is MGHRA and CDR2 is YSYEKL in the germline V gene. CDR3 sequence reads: CASSLSGVAYNEQFF. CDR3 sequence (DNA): TGCGCCAGCAGCCTTAGCGGGGTAGCCTACAATGAGCAGTTCTTC.

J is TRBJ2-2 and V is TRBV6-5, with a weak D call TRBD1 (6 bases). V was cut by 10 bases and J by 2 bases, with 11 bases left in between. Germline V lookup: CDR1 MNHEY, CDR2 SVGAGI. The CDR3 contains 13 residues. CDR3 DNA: TGTGCCATCGGGACATCCAACACCGGGGAGCTGTTTTTT. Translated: CAIGTSNTGELFF.

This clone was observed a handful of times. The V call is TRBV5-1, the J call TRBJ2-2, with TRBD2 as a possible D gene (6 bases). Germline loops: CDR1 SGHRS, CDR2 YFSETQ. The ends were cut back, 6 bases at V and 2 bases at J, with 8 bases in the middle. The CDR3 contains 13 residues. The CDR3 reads CASMEGNTGELFF. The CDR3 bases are TGCGCCAGCATGGAGGGAAACACCGGGGAGCTGTTTTTT.

For the CDR3, the DNA is TGTGCCAGCAGCGCCGGACAGGCGGGTACAGATACGCAGTATTTT. Protein sequence: CASSAGQAGTDTQYF. The chain joins TRBV11-2 to TRBJ2-3, with 7 nucleotides matching TRBD1. V lost 5 bases to trimming and J lost 3 bases; unmatched junction nucleotides: 8. Germline V gives CDR1 SGHAT, CDR2 FQNNGV. The CDR3 consists of 15 residues.

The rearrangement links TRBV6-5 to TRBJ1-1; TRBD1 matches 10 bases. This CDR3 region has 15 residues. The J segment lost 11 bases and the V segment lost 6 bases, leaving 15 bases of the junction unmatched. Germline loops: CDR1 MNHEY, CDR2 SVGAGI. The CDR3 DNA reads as TGTGCCAGCAGAGAACACGCCGGGACAGGGGCGCTGGCTTTCTTT. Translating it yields CASREHAGTGALAFF.

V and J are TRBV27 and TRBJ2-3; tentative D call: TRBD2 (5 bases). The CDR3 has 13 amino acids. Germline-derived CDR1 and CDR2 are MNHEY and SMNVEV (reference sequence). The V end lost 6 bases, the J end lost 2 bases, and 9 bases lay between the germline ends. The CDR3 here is CASRSGSTDTQYF. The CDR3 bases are TGTGCCAGCAGGTCGGGATCCACAGATACGCAGTATTTT.

CDR3 residues: CASSERGGSTDTQYF. The DNA for the CDR3 is TGTGCCAGCAGTGAGCGGGGGGGGAGCACAGATACGCAGTATTTT. The rearrangement joins TRBV28 to TRBJ2-3, with 10 bases aligning to TRBD2. CDR1 and CDR2 (germline): MDHEN, SYDVKM. CDR3 length: 15 residues. J lost 0 bases, V lost 5 bases, and 2 bases had no gene match.

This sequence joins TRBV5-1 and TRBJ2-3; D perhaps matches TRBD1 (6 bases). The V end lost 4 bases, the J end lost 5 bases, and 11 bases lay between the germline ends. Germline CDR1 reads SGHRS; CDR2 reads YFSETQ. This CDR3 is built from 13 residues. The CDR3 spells CASSVDRIDTQYF. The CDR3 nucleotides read TGCGCCAGCAGCGTTGACAGGATAGATACGCAGTATTTT.

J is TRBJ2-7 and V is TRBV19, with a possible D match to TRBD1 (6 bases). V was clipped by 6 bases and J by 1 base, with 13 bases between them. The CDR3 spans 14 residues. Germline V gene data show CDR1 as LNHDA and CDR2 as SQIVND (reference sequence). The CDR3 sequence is CASRAQGKSYEQYF. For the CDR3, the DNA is TGTGCCAGTAGAGCCCAGGGGAAATCCTACGAGCAGTACTTC.

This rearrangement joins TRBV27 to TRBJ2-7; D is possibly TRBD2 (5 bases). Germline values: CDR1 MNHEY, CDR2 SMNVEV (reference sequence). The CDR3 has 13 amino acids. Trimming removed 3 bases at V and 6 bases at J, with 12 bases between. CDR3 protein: CASSLGFGVEQYF. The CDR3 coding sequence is TGTGCCAGCAGTTTGGGGTTCGGGGTCGAGCAGTACTTC.

CDR3 nucleotides: TGTGCCACCAGCGAACGGACTAGCGGGGGTAAAGAGACCCAGTACTTC. It specifies CATSERTSGGKETQYF. V gene TRBV15 combines with J gene TRBJ2-5; 13 bases agree with TRBD2. V was pared by 5 bases and J by 3 bases, with 6 bases of the junction left unmatched. Germline V CDR1 and CDR2: LNHNV, YYDKDF (reference sequence). The CDR3 is 16 residues long.

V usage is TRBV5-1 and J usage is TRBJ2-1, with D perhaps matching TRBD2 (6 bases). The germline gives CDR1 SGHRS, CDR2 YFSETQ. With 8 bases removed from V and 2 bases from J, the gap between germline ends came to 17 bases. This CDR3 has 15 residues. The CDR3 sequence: CASSGGGVTYNEQFF. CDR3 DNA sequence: TGCGCCAGTTCAGGTGGCGGGGTCACCTACAATGAGCAGTTCTTC.

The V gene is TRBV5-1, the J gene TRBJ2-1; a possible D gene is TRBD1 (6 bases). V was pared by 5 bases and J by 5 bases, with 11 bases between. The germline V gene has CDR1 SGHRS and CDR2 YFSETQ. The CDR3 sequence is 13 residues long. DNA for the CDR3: TGCGCCAGCAGAAGGGGGTTCGACAATGAGCAGTTCTTC. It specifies CASRRGFDNEQFF.

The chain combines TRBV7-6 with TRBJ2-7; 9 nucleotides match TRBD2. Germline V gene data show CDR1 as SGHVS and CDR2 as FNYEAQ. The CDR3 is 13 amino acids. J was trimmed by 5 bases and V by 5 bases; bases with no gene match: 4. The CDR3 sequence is CASSPGTSNEQYF. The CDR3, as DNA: TGTGCCAGCAGCCCCGGGACTAGCAACGAGCAGTACTTC.

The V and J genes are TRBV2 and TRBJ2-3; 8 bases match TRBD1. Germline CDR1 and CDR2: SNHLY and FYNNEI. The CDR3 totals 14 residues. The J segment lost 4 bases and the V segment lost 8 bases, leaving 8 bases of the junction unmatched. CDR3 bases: TGTGCCAGCGAGGGGACAGGCCCCGCAGATACGCAGTATTTT. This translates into CASEGTGPADTQYF.